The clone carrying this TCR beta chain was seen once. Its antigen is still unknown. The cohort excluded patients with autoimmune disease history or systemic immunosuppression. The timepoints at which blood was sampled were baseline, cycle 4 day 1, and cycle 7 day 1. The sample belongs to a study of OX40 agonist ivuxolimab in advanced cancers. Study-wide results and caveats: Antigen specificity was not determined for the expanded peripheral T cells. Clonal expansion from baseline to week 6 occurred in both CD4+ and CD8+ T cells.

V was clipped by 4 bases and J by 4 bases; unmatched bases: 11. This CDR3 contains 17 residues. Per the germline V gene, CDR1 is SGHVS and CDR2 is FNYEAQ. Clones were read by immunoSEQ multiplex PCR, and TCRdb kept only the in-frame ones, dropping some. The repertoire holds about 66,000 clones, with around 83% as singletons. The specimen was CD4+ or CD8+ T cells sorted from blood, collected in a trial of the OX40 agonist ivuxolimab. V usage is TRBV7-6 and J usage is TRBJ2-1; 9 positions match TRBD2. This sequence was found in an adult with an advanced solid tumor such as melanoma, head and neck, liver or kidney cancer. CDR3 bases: TGTGCCAGCAGCTCGCATTTAGCGGGAGTTAGTTACAATGAGCAGTTCTTC. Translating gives CASSSHLAGVSYNEQFF.